This passage covers 21 T cell receptor beta chains from one sample sequenced in a study of OX40 agonist ivuxolimab in advanced cancers. The library was made by the immunoSEQ multiplex PCR assay. This is the immuneACCESS table as TCRdb keeps it, with only in-frame sequences that have V and J called. A part of the clones is gone; compared with another copy, unresolved V genes explain less than half, and the rest is unexplained. This sample comprises about 76,000 clones, approximately 85% of them detected only once. Around 5.1% of the sample is taken by the ten largest. Sequences were derived from CD4+ or CD8+ T cells sorted from blood, sampled in a trial of the OX40 agonist ivuxolimab. Every receptor here comes from an adult with an advanced solid tumor such as melanoma, head and neck, liver or kidney cancer.

The gene calls are TRBV7-6 and TRBJ1-3; D gene unclear. The ends were cut back, 2 bases at V and 0 bases at J, with 14 bases in the middle. This CDR3 spans 17 amino acids. CDR1 is SGHVS, CDR2 FNYEAQ, per germline. The CDR3 DNA sequence: TGTGCCAGCAGCTTAAACCCGGGGAGCTTCTCTGGAAACACCATATATTTT. Amino acids: CASSLNPGSFSGNTIYF.

V and J are TRBV2 and TRBJ2-2, with 10 bases matching TRBD2. Germline V gene lookup returns CDR1 SNHLY and CDR2 FYNNEI. The CDR3 sequence is 16 residues long. Unmatched junction bases numbered 4, after V lost 6 bases and J lost 0 bases. The CDR3 spells CASSLGLATNTGELFF. The CDR3 DNA is TGTGCCAGCAGCTTGGGACTAGCGACGAACACCGGGGAGCTGTTTTTT.

V gene TRBV6-1 combines with J gene TRBJ2-3; possibly TRBD2 for D (5 bases). This CDR3 spans 15 amino acids. With 1 base removed from V and 4 bases from J, the gap between germline ends came to 12 bases. CDR1 MNHNS and CDR2 SASEGT come from the germline V gene. CDR3 DNA sequence: TGTGCCAGCAGTGAAGAACGGGGAGTGGCAGATACGCAGTATTTT. Its translation is CASSEERGVADTQYF.

The table lists this clone with a count of one. The V gene is TRBV9, the J gene TRBJ2-7, with D unresolved. V lost 0 bases and J 3 bases, leaving 13 bases between the germline ends. The germline CDR1 and CDR2 sequences are SGDLS and YYNGEE. The CDR3 has 15 residues. The CDR3 DNA reads as TGTGCCAGCAGCGTAGGTGATCAACAATACTACGAGCAGTACTTC. As protein: CASSVGDQQYYEQYF. The entire variable domain, with the rest obtained from reference TRBV9 and TRBJ2-7, is as follows: DSGVTQTPKHLITATGQRVTLRCSPRSGDLSVYWYQQSLDQGLQFLIQYYNGEERAKGNILERFSAQQFPDLHSELNLSSLELGDSALYFCASSVGDQQYYEQYFGPGTRLTVT.

The rearrangement uses TRBV6-6 and TRBJ2-7; 9 nucleotides line up with TRBD1. The ends lost 0 bases at V and 7 bases at J; junction bases unmatched: 7. Germline V gives CDR1 MNHNY, CDR2 SVGAGI (reference sequence). The CDR3 has 15 residues. In DNA form, the CDR3 reads TGTGCCAGCAGTTACTCTTCCGGGACAGGGAAAGAGCAGTACTTC. Residues: CASSYSSGTGKEQYF.

The chain recombines TRBV2 with TRBJ2-3; D call uncertain. Between the trimmed V and J ends, which lost 8 bases and 2 bases, there was a span of 11 bases. This CDR3 has 13 residues. Looked up from germline, CDR1 is SNHLY and CDR2 is FYNNEI. CDR3 DNA sequence: TGTGCCAGCTGCGACATTTCCACAGATACGCAGTATTTT. Translating gives CASCDISTDTQYF.

The chain joins TRBV19 to TRBJ1-5, with D possibly being TRBD1 (5 bases). Trimming cost V 7 bases and J 5 bases, with 18 bases left between them. Germline V gives CDR1 LNHDA, CDR2 SQIVND (reference sequence). CDR3 length: 15 residues. CDR3 bases: TGTGCCAGTATGGGTGGTTGGGGGAGGGATCAGCCCCAGCATTTT. It encodes CASMGGWGRDQPQHF.

The V call is TRBV2, the J call TRBJ2-1; 7 bases fit TRBD2. This CDR3 comprises 15 residues. Germline CDR1 is SNHLY and CDR2 is FYNNEI. The V and J ends lost 5 bases and 0 bases, in that order; junction bases with no gene match: 4. CDR3 bases: TGTGCCAGCAGTACTAGCGCGGGCTCCTACAATGAGCAGTTCTTC. Protein product: CASSTSAGSYNEQFF.

The V gene is TRBV14, the J gene TRBJ1-1, with 8 bases identical to TRBD1. The CDR3 has 14 residues. Trimming took 1 base from V and 5 from J; bases not matched to a gene: 3. The germline V gene encodes CDR1 SGHDN and CDR2 FVKESK. CDR3 nucleotides: TGTGCCAGCAGCCAAGGACAGGGGAGAACTGAAGCTTTCTTT. Encoded protein: CASSQGQGRTEAFF.

V gene TRBV4-1 combines with J gene TRBJ2-5; 9 bases map to TRBD2. The J call is in doubt because the DNA end fits TRBJ2-7 better. CDR1 MGHRA and CDR2 YSYEKL come from the germline V gene. The CDR3 has 17 amino acids. The CDR3 region is CASSRGGASGASYEQYF. CDR3 nucleotides: TGCGCCAGCAGCCGTGGAGGGGCTAGCGGGGCCTCCTACGAGCAGTACTTC.

This clone was seen once. The chain couples TRBV6-5 to TRBJ1-5; the D gene is possibly TRBD1 (5 bases). Trimming removed 0 bases from V and 7 bases from J, with 10 bases in between. Germline assignment: CDR1 MNHEY and CDR2 SVGAGI. The CDR3 is 14 residues long. CDR3 region: CASSYSQGGQPQHF. The CDR3 DNA is TGTGCCAGCAGTTACTCCCAGGGTGGGCAGCCCCAGCATTTT.

In this sample, this clone turned up a few times. CDR3 bases: TGTGCTAGTGCCGCCTCTGGGGCCAACGTCCTGACTTTC. Translating gives CASAASGANVLTF. This chain connects TRBV12-5 to TRBJ2-6; D is unclear. The CDR3 length is 13 residues. CDR1 is LGHNT, CDR2 FRNRAP, per germline. The V and J ends lost 7 bases and 0 bases respectively, with 4 bases between them.

The chain couples TRBV6-4 to TRBJ1-6; 9 bases are a match to TRBD1. The J segment lost 7 bases and the V segment lost 2 bases, leaving 0 bases of the junction unmatched. The CDR3 is 14 residues long. CDR1 is MRHNA and CDR2 is SNTAGT in the germline V gene. CDR3 sequence: CASSDGQGNSPLHF. The CDR3 DNA sequence: TGTGCCAGCAGTGACGGACAGGGGAATTCACCCCTCCACTTT.

This clone was found a few times. The rearrangement uses TRBV15 and TRBJ2-3; unclear D gene. Looked up from germline, CDR1 is LNHNV and CDR2 is YYDKDF (reference sequence). The CDR3 runs to 13 residues. V lost 7 bases and J 0 bases, leaving 8 bases between the germline ends. The chain's CDR3 is CATTSGSTDTQYF. CDR3 sequence (DNA): TGTGCCACCACCTCAGGTAGCACAGATACGCAGTATTTT.

The V and J genes are TRBV30 and TRBJ1-2; TRBD1 might be the D (6 bases). The V gene's germline CDR1 is GTSNPN and CDR2 SVGIG (reference sequence). This CDR3 region has 14 residues. The V and J ends lost 1 base and 8 bases respectively, with 17 bases between them. The CDR3 region is CAWSAPTVGAGYTF. The CDR3 nucleotides read TGTGCCTGGAGTGCGCCGACAGTGGGGGCCGGCTACACCTTC.

The chain is built from TRBV9 and TRBJ1-2, with D unresolved. The CDR3 runs to 14 residues. V was shortened by 0 bases and J by 0 bases, with 6 bases between the two germline ends. Germline V gene lookup returns CDR1 SGDLS and CDR2 YYNGEE. CDR3 nucleotides: TGTGCCAGCAGCGTAGATAGGTCTAACTATGGCTACACCTTC. Translated, it gives CASSVDRSNYGYTF. The full variable domain, rest sourced from reference TRBV9 and TRBJ1-2, is DSGVTQTPKHLITATGQRVTLRCSPRSGDLSVYWYQQSLDQGLQFLIQYYNGEERAKGNILERFSAQQFPDLHSELNLSSLELGDSALYFCASSVDRSNYGYTFGSGTRLTVV.

The chain links TRBV2 to TRBJ2-1, with 7 bases that match TRBD2. The V segment lost 3 bases and the J segment 6 bases; nucleotides outside the gene matches: 11. The CDR3 consists of 16 residues. CDR1 and CDR2 (germline): SNHLY, FYNNEI. In DNA, the CDR3 is TGTGCCAGCAGTGACCAAGGCGGGAGTTCCGGCAATGAGCAGTTCTTC. The encoded protein is CASSDQGGSSGNEQFF.

A few counts support this clone. The gene calls are TRBV18 and TRBJ2-3; TRBD2 matches at 10 bases. Trimming took 5 bases from V and 4 from J; bases not matched to a gene: 3. Germline V gene sequence: CDR1 KGHSH, CDR2 LQKENI. This CDR3 is built from 14 residues. In DNA, the CDR3 is TGTGCCAGCTCATTGCTAGCGGGGGCAGATACGCAGTATTTT. It encodes CASSLLAGADTQYF.

The CDR3 DNA reads TGCGCCAGCAGCTTGGCCATTGTGGGCAGGGGAGAAGCTTTCTTT. Encoded protein: CASSLAIVGRGEAFF. The chain carries TRBV5-1 and TRBJ1-1; TRBD1 might be the D (6 bases). Germline V lookup: CDR1 SGHRS, CDR2 YFSETQ. Trimming took off 0 bases at V and 8 bases at J, with 17 bases between the two ends. This CDR3 spans 15 amino acids.

The chain combines TRBV27 with TRBJ1-1; the D gene is possibly TRBD1 (6 bases). CDR3 length: 14 amino acids. Looked up from germline, CDR1 is MNHEY and CDR2 is SMNVEV (reference sequence). V was pared by 2 bases and J by 0 bases, with 7 bases between. The DNA of the CDR3 is TGTGCCAGCAGTTTAGGGACAATGAACACTGAAGCTTTCTTT. Translated, it gives CASSLGTMNTEAFF.

The chain carries TRBV5-5 and TRBJ1-4; D gene unclear. This CDR3 is built from 15 residues. The V end was cut by 0 bases, the J end by 1 base, with 7 bases between. Germline V CDR1 and CDR2: SGHKS, YYEKEE (reference sequence). The CDR3 sequence is CASSLEGRTNEKLFF. The CDR3 DNA follows: TGTGCCAGCAGCTTGGAGGGCAGAACTAATGAAAAACTGTTTTTT.